The next 27 T cell receptor beta chains were all read from a single sample in a study of T cells expressing NK-cell markers. Each CDR3 protein gets one entry in TCRdb, which reprocessed the 5' RACE reads and gives no DNA. This sample's table has fewer than 550,000 distinct CDR3 sequences. Sequencing was performed on blood T cells: a sorted CD56 or NKG2C T cell subset, CD4+ or CD8+ T cells, or bulk PBMC T cells (not recorded which). Source of these receptors: a woman aged 45-65 years in good health.

The chain links TRBV5-5 to TRBJ2-3; no DNA is available, so the TRBD1 call from TCRdb remains unchecked. This CDR3 contains 15 residues. Germline V gives CDR1 SGHKS, CDR2 YYEKEE (reference sequence). This CDR3 reads CASSLGGGPRDTQYF.

The chain employs TRBV4-1 and TRBJ2-7; lacking DNA, the TRBD1 call made by TCRdb goes unchecked. The germline gives CDR1 MGHRA, CDR2 YSYEKL. The CDR3 is 14 residues long. The CDR3 loop is CASRSAGTGREQYF.

V is TRBV12-3 or TRBV12-4 and J is TRBJ2-7; TCRdb reports TRBD2, a call that lacks DNA to check it against. The CDR3 length is 13 residues. CDR3 sequence reads: CASRRSGRPEQYF.

V and J are TRBV12-3 or TRBV12-4 and TRBJ2-7; TCRdb proposes TRBD2, but this gene call is untestable without DNA. The CDR3 spans 13 residues. The chain's CDR3 is CASSLGGRYEQYF.

The chain employs TRBV5-1 and TRBJ1-1; the TCRdb D gene call, TRBD1, has no DNA to confirm it. CDR3 length: 12 residues. Germline CDR1 SGHRS, CDR2 YFSETQ. CDR3 sequence: CASSAQGTEAFF.

The V call is TRBV7-3, the J call TRBJ2-5. This CDR3 contains 15 residues. Germline V gene lookup returns CDR1 SGHTA and CDR2 FQGTGA. The CDR3 is CASSLAAQPKETQYF.

The chain's CDR3 is CSVGGQRERANEQFF. The V call is TRBV29-1, the J call TRBJ2-1; lacking DNA, the TRBD2 call made by TCRdb goes unchecked. Germline V lookup: CDR1 SQVTM, CDR2 ANQGSEA. The CDR3 spans 15 residues.

This chain joins TRBV10-3 and TRBJ2-1; TCRdb calls TRBD1, which cannot be checked without DNA. In germline, CDR1 is ENHRY, CDR2 SYGVKD. This CDR3 comprises 13 residues. CDR3 in amino acids: CAISELGAGEQFF.

This chain uses TRBV3-1 with TRBJ2-7. The CDR3 runs 16 residues. Germline assignment: CDR1 LGHDT and CDR2 YNNKEL (reference sequence). The CDR3 region is CASSQRGSKGHYEQYF.

The chain employs TRBV10-3 and TRBJ2-3; checking the TCRdb D call of TRBD1 is not possible without DNA. The germline V gene encodes CDR1 ENHRY and CDR2 SYGVKD. CDR3 length: 15 amino acids. This CDR3 reads CAIRPGQVGTDTQYF.

The V call is TRBV5-1, the J call TRBJ2-3; TCRdb names TRBD2, which stays unverified in the absence of DNA. From germline, CDR1 is SGHRS and CDR2 YFSETQ. CDR3 size: 16 residues. This chain's CDR3 is CASSLEGSRSTDTQYF.

This chain links TRBV20-1 with TRBJ1-1; TCRdb indicates TRBD1, and absent DNA this call remains unverified. The CDR3 runs 14 residues. Germline CDR1 DFQATT, CDR2 SNEGSKA (reference sequence). The CDR3 loop reads CSARDISGRGEAFF.

The chain couples TRBV4-2 to TRBJ1-1. The germline V gene encodes CDR1 LGHNA and CDR2 YNFKEQ. This CDR3 comprises 14 residues. The CDR3: CASSQEGFNTEAFF.

The V gene is TRBV2, the J gene TRBJ1-2. Per the germline V gene, CDR1 is SNHLY and CDR2 is FYNNEI. There are 13 residues in the CDR3. CDR3 protein: CASSRGEAYGYTF.

The chain is built from TRBV4-1 and TRBJ1-1; TCRdb lists TRBD1, though no DNA is available to test this call. The germline gives CDR1 MGHRA, CDR2 YSYEKL. The CDR3 totals 14 residues. CDR3 residues: CASSQRGTYTEAFF.

The chain employs TRBV29-1 and TRBJ1-1; no DNA is available, so the TRBD1 call from TCRdb remains unchecked. Germline CDR1 and CDR2: SQVTM and ANQGSEA. CDR3 length: 15 residues. Here the CDR3 reads CSVVRWGGRRTEAFF.

The chain recombines TRBV5-1 with TRBJ1-2. Germline V lookup: CDR1 SGHRS, CDR2 YFSETQ. The length of the CDR3 is 13 residues. The CDR3 here is CASSLVLGYGYTF.

The chain uses TRBV21-1 and TRBJ2-2; TCRdb selects TRBD1, and the lack of DNA leaves this call unchecked. TRBV21-1 is deemed a pseudogene. The CDR3 has 15 residues. CDR3: CASSKGDRVSGELFF.

V and J are TRBV5-1 and TRBJ2-3. The length of the CDR3 is 14 residues. CDR1 and CDR2 from the germline V gene are SGHRS and YFSETQ. Here the CDR3 reads CASSSTPATDTQYF.

The chain's CDR3 is CASSLEGLAGAGEQFF. The chain carries TRBV5-1 and TRBJ2-1; the D call of TRBD2 rests on TCRdb alone, since no DNA is present to check it. The CDR3 runs to 16 residues. Germline V gives CDR1 SGHRS, CDR2 YFSETQ.

V is TRBV7-8 and J is TRBJ2-2. CDR3 length equals 13 residues. CDR1 and CDR2 from the germline V gene are SGHVS and FQNEAQ. CDR3 sequence reads: CASSLAPAGELFF.

The gene calls are TRBV28 and TRBJ2-2; absent DNA, TCRdb's TRBD2 call cannot be checked. The CDR3 extends over 15 amino acids. Germline CDR1 reads MDHEN; CDR2 reads SYDVKM. The CDR3 loop reads CASSPPGLDTGELFF.

The chain joins TRBV6-4 to TRBJ2-3; TCRdb lists TRBD2, though no DNA is available to test this call. Per germline, CDR1 MRHNA and CDR2 SNTAGT. This CDR3 has 14 residues. The CDR3 is CASSFLAGTDTQYF.

V is TRBV11-2 and J is TRBJ2-1; absent DNA, TCRdb's TRBD2 call cannot be checked. The CDR3 loop spans 16 amino acids. CDR1 and CDR2 from the germline V gene are SGHAT and FQNNGV. The CDR3 region is CASSLGAGGKYNEQFF.

The V and J genes are TRBV12-3 or TRBV12-4 and TRBJ2-3; TCRdb lists TRBD2, though no DNA is available to test this call. This CDR3 has 13 amino acids. Here the CDR3 reads CASSSGSTDTQYF.

J is TRBJ1-2 and V is TRBV5-1. CDR3 size: 13 residues. Germline lookup yields CDR1 SGHRS and CDR2 YFSETQ. The CDR3 protein is CASSPDLEYGYTF.

The V gene is TRBV18, the J gene TRBJ1-1. The CDR3 consists of 12 residues. Germline CDR1 KGHSH, CDR2 LQKENI. The CDR3 here is CASSPYGEVAFF.